This entry concerns a single TCR beta chain. The antigen is unknown. The sample belongs to a study of Ad26.COV2.S vaccination and SARS-CoV-2 variants. Some clones are missing from TCRdb's copy, which holds only in-frame ones; the method was immunoSEQ multiplex PCR. The table records some 350,000 clones, about 90% of them present only once. Findings and limits, study-wide: Spike-specific responses of CD8+ and CD4+ T cells were reported to display substantial breadth after vaccination. People given the vaccine had a wider spike-specific TCR breadth than placebo recipients did. Non-spike TCR breadth showed similarity between vaccine and placebo recipients. There was a possibility that the TCR breadth and depth analyses underestimated total T cell responses.

V lost 5 bases and J lost 4, with 17 bases in between. Germline CDR1 reads MDHEN; CDR2 reads SYDVKM. The CDR3 sequence is 15 residues long. The receptor comes from a human donor who had recovered from COVID-19. The chain recombines TRBV28 with TRBJ1-1, with D maybe TRBD1 (5 bases). The sample consisted of peripheral blood, taken after recovery from COVID-19. CDR3 DNA: TGTGCCAGCAGTCCCCTCGCGGGGGAATCCACTGAAGCTTTCTTT. Amino acid sequence: CASSPLAGESTEAFF.